Listed here are 16 T cell receptor beta chains from one sample, sequenced in a study of blood T cell repertoires in COVID-19. Generated by immunoSEQ multiplex PCR, the TCRdb table keeps only in-frame clones and is missing some. The repertoire includes about 190,000 clones, roughly four fifths of them detected once, and roughly 5.3% sits in the top ten. The sequencing sample was made of peripheral blood. The receptors come from a woman between 65 and 79 years old with active or convalescent COVID-19.

This clone has just a few counts. The V gene is TRBV19, the J gene TRBJ2-5, with 12 bases lining up with TRBD2. The CDR3 covers 15 residues. Germline V lookup: CDR1 LNHDA, CDR2 SQIVND (reference sequence). V dropped 6 bases and J dropped 5; count of bases not matched to a gene: 7. CDR3 coding DNA: TGTGCCAGTAGCCCGACTAGCGGGAGTTTTGAGACCCAGTACTTC. It encodes CASSPTSGSFETQYF.

This chain uses TRBV3-1 (or the pseudogene TRBV3-2) with TRBJ2-1, with TRBD1 matching 12 bases. CDR1 is LGHDT, CDR2 YNNKEL, per germline (reference sequence). This CDR3 has 15 residues. The ends lost 4 bases at V and 9 bases at J; junction bases unmatched: 7. CDR3 coding DNA: TGTGCCAGCAGCCTCGGGACAGGGGGCGCGGGTGAGCAGTTCTTC. This codes for CASSLGTGGAGEQFF.

The chain uses TRBV18 and TRBJ2-7, with D possibly TRBD1 on 5 matching bases. V dropped 6 bases and J dropped 3 bases, with 18 bases sitting between them. The CDR3 sequence is 15 residues long. The germline CDR1 and CDR2 sequences are KGHSH and LQKENI. CDR3 sequence: CASSTNPTGDYEQYF. The CDR3 DNA reads TGTGCCAGCTCGACGAATCCAACAGGCGACTACGAGCAGTACTTC.

This clone has only one observation. The chain recombines TRBV19 with TRBJ1-5; weak D call: TRBD1 (5 bases). Trimming took off 3 bases at V and 9 bases at J, with 12 bases between the two ends. This CDR3 contains 13 residues. Germline lookup yields CDR1 LNHDA and CDR2 SQIVND (reference sequence). CDR3 DNA sequence: TGTGCCAGTAGTATCAGGGAACAACGGCCCCAGCATTTT. The encoded protein is CASSIREQRPQHF.

The chain is built from TRBV12-5 and TRBJ2-1; D is perhaps TRBD2 (5 bases). Looked up from germline, CDR1 is LGHNT and CDR2 is FRNRAP. Trimming stripped 7 bases from V and 5 bases from J, with 18 bases between. The CDR3 runs 15 residues. The CDR3 nucleotides are TGTGCTAGTGCGGGTCGAGGGTATCGGGACAATGAGCAGTTCTTC. Translated, it gives CASAGRGYRDNEQFF.

The V gene is TRBV2, the J gene TRBJ2-6; D unclear. The CDR3 extends over 18 amino acids. Trimming stripped 1 base from V and 4 bases from J, with 17 bases between. Germline lookup yields CDR1 SNHLY and CDR2 FYNNEI. DNA of the CDR3: TGTGCCAGCAGTGAAGAGACACCTAACCGGCGCGGGGCCAACGTCCTGACTTTC. It is translated as CASSEETPNRRGANVLTF. The variable domain in full, completed from reference TRBV2 and TRBJ2-6, reads EPEVTQTPSHQVTQMGQEVILRCVPISNHLYFYWYRQILGQKVEFLVSFYNNEISEKSEIFDDQFSVERPDGSNFTLKIRSTKLEDSAMYFCASSEETPNRRGANVLTFGAGSRLTVL.

V is TRBV19 and J is TRBJ2-2; 7 bases are a match to TRBD2. Germline assignment: CDR1 LNHDA and CDR2 SQIVND (reference sequence). The J segment lost 5 bases and the V segment lost 4 bases, leaving 7 bases of the junction unmatched. This CDR3 spans 15 amino acids. CDR3 region: CASSRVAGETGELFF. CDR3 coding DNA: TGTGCCAGTAGTAGGGTCGCGGGAGAGACCGGGGAGCTGTTTTTT.

The V gene is TRBV3-1 (or the pseudogene TRBV3-2), the J gene TRBJ2-1, with 11 bases that match TRBD2. V was pared by 4 bases and J by 4 bases, with 6 bases of the junction left unmatched. The V gene's germline CDR1 is LGHDT and CDR2 YNNKEL (reference sequence). The CDR3 has 16 amino acids. The CDR3: CASSLYLAGGYNEQFF. The CDR3 coding sequence is TGTGCCAGCAGCCTCTACCTAGCGGGAGGATACAATGAGCAGTTCTTC.

The rearrangement links TRBV2 to TRBJ2-7; the match to TRBD1 covers 7 bases. Germline-derived CDR1 and CDR2 are SNHLY and FYNNEI. The CDR3 loop spans 12 amino acids. Trimming took 6 bases from V and 6 from J; bases not matched to a gene: 5. The CDR3 reads CASRVDRAEQYF. In nucleotides, the CDR3 is TGTGCCAGCAGGGTCGACAGGGCCGAGCAGTACTTC.

V gene TRBV7-9 combines with J gene TRBJ1-3, with D hard to call. CDR1 and CDR2 from the germline V gene are SEHNR and FQNEAQ (reference sequence). The CDR3 loop spans 16 amino acids. Trimming left V 5 bases short and J 0 bases short, with 14 bases between. The CDR3 spells CASSGEGSFSGNTIYF. Written as DNA, the CDR3 is TGTGCCAGCAGCGGGGAGGGTTCCTTCTCTGGAAACACCATATATTTT.

The rearrangement joins TRBV9 to TRBJ2-7; 11 nucleotides line up with TRBD2. In germline, CDR1 is SGDLS, CDR2 YYNGEE. The junction had 7 bases not matched to a gene; V was cut back by 4 bases and J by 1 base. This CDR3 spans 16 amino acids. The CDR3 protein is CASSSGTSGNSYEQYF. Written as DNA, the CDR3 is TGTGCCAGCAGCTCAGGGACTAGCGGCAATTCCTACGAGCAGTACTTC.

The V gene is TRBV12-3 or TRBV12-4, the J gene TRBJ1-2, with 8 nucleotides matching TRBD1. The CDR3 covers 13 residues. J lost 7 bases, V lost 1 base, and 2 bases had no gene match. CDR3 nucleotide sequence: TGTGCCAGCAGTTTAGGACAGGGGTTTGGCTACACCTTC. Translation gives CASSLGQGFGYTF.

V usage is TRBV20-1 and J usage is TRBJ1-1; TRBD1 matches 7 bases. The CDR3 loop spans 10 amino acids. The V gene's germline CDR1 is DFQATT and CDR2 SNEGSKA (reference sequence). The J segment lost 10 bases and the V segment lost 6 bases, leaving 5 bases of the junction unmatched. CDR3 residues: CSADREPAFF. In nucleotides, the CDR3 is TGCAGTGCAGACAGGGAACCAGCTTTCTTT.

V gene TRBV9 combines with J gene TRBJ2-1; 7 bases line up with TRBD2. Germline values: CDR1 SGDLS, CDR2 YYNGEE. Unmatched junction bases numbered 7, after V lost 0 bases and J lost 4 bases. This CDR3 region has 16 residues. The CDR3 spells CASSVVSTAGYNEQFF. CDR3 coding DNA: TGTGCCAGCAGCGTAGTTTCTACAGCGGGGTACAATGAGCAGTTCTTC.

This clone appeared a single time. The chain carries TRBV28 and TRBJ2-2; TRBD2 aligns across 9 bases. The CDR3 has 17 amino acids. CDR1 is MDHEN and CDR2 is SYDVKM in the germline V gene. Trimming took 8 bases from V and 2 from J; bases not matched to a gene: 12. DNA for the CDR3: TGTGCCAGCCGGGGGTCTAGCGGGGATGGCAACACCGGGGAGCTGTTTTTT. Translation: CASRGSSGDGNTGELFF.

The rearrangement joins TRBV7-2 to TRBJ1-4; 9 bases fit TRBD1. This CDR3 comprises 15 residues. The V gene's germline CDR1 is SGHTA and CDR2 FQGNSA. With 4 bases clipped from V and 8 bases from J, the junction kept 8 bases outside the gene matches. The CDR3 nucleotides are TGTGCCAGCAGCTCCTACAGGGGGCAGGAGGAAAAACTGTTTTTT. Its protein is CASSSYRGQEEKLFF.